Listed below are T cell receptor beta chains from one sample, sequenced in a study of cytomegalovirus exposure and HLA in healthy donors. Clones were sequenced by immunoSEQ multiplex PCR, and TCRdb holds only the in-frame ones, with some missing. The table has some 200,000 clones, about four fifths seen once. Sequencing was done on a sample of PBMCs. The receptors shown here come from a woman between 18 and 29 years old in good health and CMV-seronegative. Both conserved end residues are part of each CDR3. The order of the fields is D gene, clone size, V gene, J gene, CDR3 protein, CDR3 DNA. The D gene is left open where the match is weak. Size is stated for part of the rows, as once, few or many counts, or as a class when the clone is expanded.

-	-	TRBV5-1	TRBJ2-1	CASSSVSWNEQFF	TGCGCCAGCAGCTCAGTTTCTTGGAATGAGCAGTTCTTC
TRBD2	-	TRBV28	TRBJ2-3	CASVSGGSDTQYF	TGTGCCAGTGTCTCGGGGGGTAGTGATACGCAGTATTTT
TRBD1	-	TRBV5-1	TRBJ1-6	CASSLQGGSPLHF	TGCGCCAGCAGCTTGCAGGGGGGATCACCCCTCCACTTT
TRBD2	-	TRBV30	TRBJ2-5	CAWRASAGGETQYF	TGTGCCTGGAGAGCCAGTGCGGGAGGAGAGACCCAGTACTTC
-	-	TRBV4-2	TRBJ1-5	CASSQEDSYSNQPQHF	TGTGCCAGCAGCCAAGAAGACAGTTATAGCAATCAGCCCCAGCATTTT
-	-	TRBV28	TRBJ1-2	CASSLQGYGYTF	TGTGCCAGCAGTTTGCAGGGCTATGGCTACACCTTC
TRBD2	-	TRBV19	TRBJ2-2	CASKDLAGDTGELFF	TGTGCCAGTAAGGATCTAGCGGGAGACACCGGGGAGCTGTTTTTT
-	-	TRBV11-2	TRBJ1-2	CASSLNPTLYGYTF	TGTGCCAGCAGCTTAAATCCGACTCTCTATGGCTACACCTTC
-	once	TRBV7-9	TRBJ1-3	CASSQTVYSGNTIYF	TGTGCCAGCAGCCAGACTGTATACTCTGGAAACACCATATATTTT
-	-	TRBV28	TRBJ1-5	CASSFGGSLNQPQHF	TGTGCCAGCAGTTTCGGGGGGTCCCTCAATCAGCCCCAGCATTTT
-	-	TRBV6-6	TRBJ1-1	CASNFLPGKNTEAFF	TGTGCCAGCAATTTTCTCCCCGGTAAGAACACTGAAGCTTTCTTT
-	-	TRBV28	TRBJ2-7	CASSFFSHEQYF	TGTGCCAGCAGTTTCTTCAGTCACGAGCAGTACTTC
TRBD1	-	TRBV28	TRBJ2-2	CASSSGQTNTGELFF	TGTGCCAGCAGTTCGGGACAGACGAACACCGGGGAGCTGTTTTTT
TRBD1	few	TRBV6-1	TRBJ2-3	CASKPGQGTDTQYF	TGTGCCAGCAAACCGGGACAGGGCACAGATACGCAGTATTTT
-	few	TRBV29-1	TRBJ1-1	CSVEDEHAGAFF	TGCAGCGTTGAAGATGAGCACGCGGGAGCTTTCTTT
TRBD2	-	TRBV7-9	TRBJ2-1	CASSPGTSGRAGEQFF	TGTGCCAGCAGCCCGGGGACTAGCGGGAGGGCGGGTGAGCAGTTCTTC
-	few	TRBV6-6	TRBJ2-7	CAAAWGPYEQYF	TGTGCCGCGGCATGGGGCCCCTACGAGCAGTACTTC
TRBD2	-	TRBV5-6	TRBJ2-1	CASSPFVERGWYEQFF	TGTGCCAGCAGCCCTTTCGTCGAGCGGGGGTGGTATGAGCAGTTCTTC
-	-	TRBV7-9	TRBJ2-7	CSSSFSPFGQYF	TGTTCCAGCAGCTTCAGTCCTTTTGGGCAGTACTTC
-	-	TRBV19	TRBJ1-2	CASSVTGSGFNYGYTF	TGTGCCAGTAGTGTTACAGGGTCAGGATTCAACTATGGCTACACCTTC
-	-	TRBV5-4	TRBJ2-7	CASSLDLAGAVSYEQYF	TGTGCCAGCAGCTTGGATCTAGCAGGAGCCGTGTCCTACGAGCAGTACTTC
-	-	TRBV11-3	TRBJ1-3	CASSLLQGNTIYF	TGTGCCAGCAGCTTACTGCAGGGAAACACCATATATTTT
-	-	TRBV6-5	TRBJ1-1	CASSYRLRLNTEAFF	TGTGCCAGCAGTTACCGCCTGCGGCTGAACACTGAAGCTTTCTTT
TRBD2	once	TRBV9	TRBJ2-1	CASSVAAGAYNEQFF	TGTGCCAGCAGCGTAGCGGCGGGAGCGTACAATGAGCAGTTCTTC
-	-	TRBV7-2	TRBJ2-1	CASSLYNRDYNEQFF	TGTGCCAGCAGCTTATATAACAGGGACTACAATGAGCAGTTCTTC
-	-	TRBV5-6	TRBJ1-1	CASSIGSYAEAFF	TGTGCCAGCAGCATCGGGAGTTACGCTGAAGCTTTCTTT
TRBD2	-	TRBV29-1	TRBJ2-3	CSARRGGPSTDTQYF	TGCAGCGCTAGGAGGGGAGGGCCTAGCACAGATACGCAGTATTTT
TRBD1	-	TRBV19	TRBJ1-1	CASSYTGGRTEAFF	TGTGCCAGTAGTTATACAGGGGGCCGGACTGAAGCTTTCTTT